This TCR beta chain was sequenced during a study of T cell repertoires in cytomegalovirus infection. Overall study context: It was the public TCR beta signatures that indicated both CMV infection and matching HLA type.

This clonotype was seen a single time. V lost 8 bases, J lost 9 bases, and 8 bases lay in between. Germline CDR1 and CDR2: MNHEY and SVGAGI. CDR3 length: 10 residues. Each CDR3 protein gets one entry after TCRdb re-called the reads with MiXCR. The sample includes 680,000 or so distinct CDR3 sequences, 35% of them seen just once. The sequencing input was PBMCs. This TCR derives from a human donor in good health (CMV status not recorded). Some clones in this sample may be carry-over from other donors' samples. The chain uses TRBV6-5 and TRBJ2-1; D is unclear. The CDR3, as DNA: TGTGCCAGCGGTTCGGGTGAGCAGTTCTTC. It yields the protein CASGSGEQFF.